One and the same sample provided the 30 T cell receptor beta chains below, sequenced in a study of blood T cell repertoires in COVID-19. TCRdb's table, derived via immunoSEQ multiplex PCR, lists solely in-frame clones and lacks some. The sample carries over 95,000 clones, about 87% recorded once. The sequenced sample was peripheral blood. The receptors shown here come from a woman aged 50 to 60 with acute or convalescent COVID-19.

This clone was seen just once. The rearrangement joins TRBV6-1 to TRBJ1-1; 9 positions agree with TRBD1. The V segment lost 3 bases and the J segment 4 bases; nucleotides outside the gene matches: 3. Germline V gene sequence: CDR1 MNHNS, CDR2 SASEGT. The CDR3 consists of 14 residues. The CDR3 reads CASSEPTGGTEAFF. For the CDR3, the DNA is TGTGCCAGCAGTGAGCCGACAGGGGGCACTGAAGCTTTCTTT.

V gene TRBV4-3 combines with J gene TRBJ1-4; 7 nucleotides agree with TRBD1. This CDR3 contains 15 residues. V was pared by 3 bases and J by 4 bases, with 5 bases of the junction left unmatched. Germline CDR1 reads LGHNA; CDR2 reads YSLEER. Here the CDR3 DNA reads TGCGCCAGCAGCCAGACGGGACAGTTTAATGAAAAACTGTTTTTT. Amino acid sequence: CASSQTGQFNEKLFF.

The J gene is TRBJ2-7, the V gene TRBV4-3, with 9 bases fitting TRBD1. V lost 1 base, J lost 3 bases, and 4 bases stayed unmatched. CDR3 length equals 15 residues. Germline V CDR1 and CDR2: LGHNA, YSLEER. For the CDR3, the DNA is TGCGCCAGCAGCCAAGGACAGGGGGTTTACTACGAGCAGTACTTC. This encodes CASSQGQGVYYEQYF.

The chain has TRBV5-4 and TRBJ1-1; D uncertain. Germline V lookup: CDR1 SGHNT, CDR2 YYREEE (reference sequence). V shed 4 bases and J shed 5 bases, with 15 bases lying between them. This CDR3 region has 14 residues. CDR3 sequence: CASSPATPLTEAFF. CDR3 sequence (DNA): TGTGCCAGCAGCCCGGCGACACCTTTGACTGAAGCTTTCTTT. The entire variable domain, with the rest obtained from reference TRBV5-4 and TRBJ1-1, is as follows: ETGVTQSPTHLIKTRGQQVTLRCSSQSGHNTVSWYQQALGQGPQFIFQYYREEENGRGNFPPRFSGLQFPNYSSELNVNALELDDSALYLCASSPATPLTEAFFGQGTRLTVV.

The rearrangement links TRBV10-2 to TRBJ1-2; perhaps TRBD1 as D (5 bases). The CDR3 loop spans 12 amino acids. Germline CDR1 WSHSY, CDR2 SAAADI. Trimming cost V 4 bases and J 4 bases, with 7 bases left between them. In DNA, the CDR3 is TGCGCCAGCAGTGTAGGGGCCTATGGCTACACCTTC. Protein: CASSVGAYGYTF.

This clone was counted between two and nine times. The V call is TRBV3-1 (or the pseudogene TRBV3-2), the J call TRBJ2-1; TRBD2 agrees at 14 bases. J gave up 8 bases and V 5 bases, and 5 bases lay outside the gene matches. Germline CDR1 is LGHDT and CDR2 is YNNKEL (reference sequence). The CDR3 is 15 residues long. CDR3 in DNA: TGTGCCAGCAGCGAAGGGACTAGCGGGGGCTATGAGCAGTTCTTC. As protein: CASSEGTSGGYEQFF.

The rearrangement uses TRBV18 and TRBJ1-1; 7 nucleotides line up with TRBD1. Germline V gene data show CDR1 as KGHSH and CDR2 as LQKENI. The CDR3 contains 14 residues. With V trimmed by 4 bases and J by 5 bases, 7 bases remained unmatched. CDR3 protein: CASSRQGDGTEAFF. The CDR3 DNA sequence: TGTGCCAGCTCACGACAGGGAGATGGGACTGAAGCTTTCTTT.

V and J are TRBV3-1 (or the pseudogene TRBV3-2) and TRBJ2-6, with D unresolved. Germline V gene sequence: CDR1 LGHDT, CDR2 YNNKEL (reference sequence). With 0 bases removed from V and 0 bases from J, the gap between germline ends came to 12 bases. The CDR3 is 18 residues long. CDR3 DNA sequence: TGTGCCAGCAGCCAAGATTCGGGTGCCCTCTCTGGGGCCAACGTCCTGACTTTC. It specifies CASSQDSGALSGANVLTF.

This clone appeared a single time. V gene TRBV29-1 combines with J gene TRBJ2-7, with D hard to call. Trimming shortened V by 5 bases and J by 3 bases, and 11 bases separated the two germline ends. CDR3 length: 12 amino acids. CDR1 and CDR2 from the germline V gene are SQVTM and ANQGSEA. CDR3 in amino acids: CSVNLGFYEQYF. The CDR3, as DNA: TGCAGCGTTAATCTCGGTTTCTACGAGCAGTACTTC.

The chain has TRBV6-5 and TRBJ1-4; D is unresolved. V was clipped by 6 bases and J by 6 bases, with 14 bases between them. Germline-derived CDR1 and CDR2 are MNHEY and SVGAGI. This CDR3 comprises 14 residues. The CDR3 region has the DNA TGTGCCAGCAGCTATGCCCGCCCCGATGAAAAACTGTTTTTT. Amino acids: CASSYARPDEKLFF.

The genes are TRBV28 and TRBJ1-2; D is undetermined. V lost 6 bases to trimming and J lost 5 bases, with 19 bases between them. The germline gives CDR1 MDHEN, CDR2 SYDVKM. The CDR3 runs 15 residues. This CDR3 is CASRGPREAVYGYTF. Written as DNA, the CDR3 is TGTGCCAGCAGAGGCCCGCGGGAGGCGGTATATGGCTACACCTTC.

The rearrangement joins TRBV28 to TRBJ1-5; D gene unclear. V dropped 6 bases and J dropped 5 bases, with 14 bases sitting between them. There are 14 residues in the CDR3. The germline CDR1 and CDR2 sequences are MDHEN and SYDVKM. The DNA of the CDR3 is TGTGCCAGCAGACGAAGACACGGGGATCAGCCCCAGCATTTT. This sequence encodes CASRRRHGDQPQHF. Combining the CDR3 with reference TRBV28 and TRBJ1-5 gives the whole variable domain DVKVTQSSRYLVKRTGEKVFLECVQDMDHENMFWYRQDPGLGLRLIYFSYDVKMKEKGDIPEGYSVSREKKERFSLILESASTNQTSMYLCASRRRHGDQPQHFGDGTRLSIL.

The chain recombines TRBV18 with TRBJ1-1; D is uncertain. The CDR3 runs 15 residues. Germline CDR1 and CDR2: KGHSH and LQKENI. Deletions cut 2 bases from V and 1 base from J, with 11 bases between. This CDR3 reads CASSPRSPGNTEAFF. The DNA for the CDR3 is TGTGCCAGCTCACCAAGATCCCCGGGGAACACTGAAGCTTTCTTT.

The chain couples TRBV9 to TRBJ2-2; D call uncertain. Germline lookup yields CDR1 SGDLS and CDR2 YYNGEE. V shed 4 bases and J shed 6 bases, with 4 bases lying between them. This CDR3 comprises 11 residues. The chain's CDR3 is CASSLPGELFF. DNA for the CDR3: TGTGCCAGCAGCCTCCCCGGGGAGCTGTTTTTT.

This clone was seen only once. The J gene is TRBJ1-2, the V gene TRBV5-1, with 9 positions matching TRBD1. Unmatched junction bases numbered 12, after V lost 8 bases and J lost 7 bases. This CDR3 has 14 amino acids. CDR1 and CDR2 (germline): SGHRS, YFSETQ. The CDR3 region is CASSTGGAGSGYTF. CDR3 sequence (DNA): TGCGCCAGTTCTACAGGGGGCGCCGGGAGTGGCTACACCTTC.

The chain uses TRBV24-1 and TRBJ1-1; D call uncertain. Deletions cut 9 bases from V and 1 base from J, with 17 bases between. Germline V gene lookup returns CDR1 KGHDR and CDR2 SFDVKD. The CDR3 spans 15 residues. The CDR3 region has the DNA TGTGCCACCCCTCGGAGAGCCCAGACGAACACTGAAGCTTTCTTT. Protein sequence: CATPRRAQTNTEAFF.

The chain links TRBV19 to TRBJ2-2; a weak D match, TRBD2 (6 bases). The germline V and J ends were trimmed by 5 bases and 6 bases, with 10 bases remaining between them. Germline V gives CDR1 LNHDA, CDR2 SQIVND (reference sequence). The CDR3 loop spans 13 amino acids. CDR3 amino acids: CASSVPGAGELFF. The CDR3 bases are TGTGCCAGTAGTGTCCCGGGGGCCGGGGAGCTGTTTTTT. Variable domain in full (rest from reference TRBV19 and TRBJ2-2): DGGITQSPKYLFRKEGQNVTLSCEQNLNHDAMYWYRQDPGQGLRLIYYSQIVNDFQKGDIAEGYSVSREKKESFPLTVTSAQKNPTAFYLCASSVPGAGELFFGEGSRLTVL.

This clone was seen a handful of times. This chain connects TRBV5-5 to TRBJ2-3, with D unclear. The CDR3 has 15 amino acids. Deletions cut 1 base from V and 3 bases from J, with 12 bases between. Germline V lookup: CDR1 SGHKS, CDR2 YYEKEE (reference sequence). CDR3 amino acids: CASSLTKMLTDTQYF. Here the CDR3 DNA reads TGTGCCAGCAGCTTGACAAAAATGCTTACAGATACGCAGTATTTT. Drawing the rest from reference TRBV5-5 and TRBJ2-3, the complete variable domain is DAGVTQSPTHLIKTRGQQVTLRCSPISGHKSVSWYQQVLGQGPQFIFQYYEKEERGRGNFPDRFSARQFPNYSSELNVNALLLGDSALYLCASSLTKMLTDTQYFGPGTRLTVL.

This chain uses TRBV10-3 with TRBJ1-1, with D possibly matching TRBD1 (5 bases). The germline V and J ends were trimmed by 4 bases and 0 bases, with 12 bases remaining between them. The CDR3 loop spans 15 amino acids. From germline, CDR1 is ENHRY and CDR2 SYGVKD. The CDR3 loop is CAISGGRSLNTEAFF. The DNA of the CDR3 is TGTGCCATCAGTGGGGGGAGGAGTTTGAACACTGAAGCTTTCTTT.

V is TRBV6-5 and J is TRBJ2-1; D is possibly TRBD1 (5 bases). The ends were cut back, 2 bases at V and 6 bases at J, with 14 bases in the middle. There are 15 residues in the CDR3. Germline CDR1 is MNHEY and CDR2 is SVGAGI. CDR3 protein: CASSYGGAGSNEQFF. The CDR3, as DNA: TGTGCCAGCAGTTACGGTGGGGCAGGGTCCAATGAGCAGTTCTTC.

This chain joins TRBV7-2 and TRBJ2-5, with TRBD2 matching over 9 bases. In germline, CDR1 is SGHTA, CDR2 FQGNSA. The CDR3 is 12 residues long. V dropped 8 bases and J dropped 5; count of bases not matched to a gene: 3. The CDR3 region is CASGSGGETQYF. The CDR3 DNA follows: TGTGCCAGCGGTAGCGGGGGCGAGACCCAGTACTTC.

This chain joins TRBV4-1 and TRBJ2-7; perhaps TRBD2 as D (5 bases). The CDR3 consists of 15 residues. Trimming removed 1 base at V and 0 bases at J, with 10 bases between. The germline gives CDR1 MGHRA, CDR2 YSYEKL. This CDR3 reads CASSQGEGLSYEQYF. The CDR3 DNA reads as TGCGCCAGCAGCCAAGGAGAGGGCCTCTCCTACGAGCAGTACTTC.

The CDR3 DNA sequence: TGCGCCAGCAGCCAAGTAGACCTGTCAGGGGACGAGCAGTACTTC. Protein product: CASSQVDLSGDEQYF. This rearrangement joins TRBV4-1 to TRBJ2-7, with D possibly matching TRBD1 (6 bases). Between the trimmed V and J ends, which lost 1 base and 5 bases, there was a span of 15 bases. This CDR3 has 15 residues. Germline V gene sequence: CDR1 MGHRA, CDR2 YSYEKL.

This chain links TRBV27 with TRBJ2-7, with D perhaps TRBD1 (6 bases). The CDR3 spans 12 residues. CDR1 and CDR2 from the germline V gene are MNHEY and SMNVEV (reference sequence). Trimming removed 5 bases at V and 5 bases at J, with 10 bases between. The CDR3, as DNA: TGTGCCAGCAGTCTCCACAGGGACGAGCAGTACTTC. Translation: CASSLHRDEQYF.

CDR3 amino acids: CASSIGTGDQPQHF. In nucleotides, the CDR3 is TGTGCCAGTAGTATTGGGACAGGCGATCAGCCCCAGCATTTT. The rearrangement links TRBV19 to TRBJ1-5; 8 nucleotides agree with TRBD1. V was pared by 3 bases and J by 5 bases, with 3 bases of the junction left unmatched. This CDR3 spans 14 amino acids. Looked up from germline, CDR1 is LNHDA and CDR2 is SQIVND (reference sequence).

The rearrangement links TRBV10-3 to TRBJ2-5, with 8 bases fitting TRBD1. Trimming at V came to 6 bases and at J to 3 bases, leaving 6 bases not matched to a gene. Germline V gene data show CDR1 as ENHRY and CDR2 as SYGVKD. The CDR3 consists of 14 residues. The CDR3 DNA reads as TGTGCCATCAGGGCCGGGACAGGAGAAGAGACCCAGTACTTC. Residues: CAIRAGTGEETQYF.

The V gene is TRBV5-1, the J gene TRBJ2-7, with D perhaps matching TRBD2 (5 bases). Trimming removed 3 bases from V and 6 bases from J, with 19 bases in between. CDR3 length: 15 amino acids. Germline CDR1 and CDR2: SGHRS and YFSETQ. The CDR3 loop is CASSSPGGISREQYF. Written as DNA, the CDR3 is TGCGCCAGCAGCTCCCCCGGAGGCATCTCCCGCGAGCAGTACTTC.

This clone was detected only once. The chain uses TRBV28 and TRBJ1-2, with 7 bases fitting TRBD1. The germline CDR1 and CDR2 sequences are MDHEN and SYDVKM. The ends lost 9 bases at V and 8 bases at J; junction bases unmatched: 9. The CDR3 runs 12 residues. The CDR3 bases are TGTGCCAGTACTGCGACAGGGCGCGGCTACACCTTC. Translating gives CASTATGRGYTF.

The rearrangement uses TRBV15 and TRBJ1-5, with 8 bases lining up with TRBD1. Germline V gene sequence: CDR1 LNHNV, CDR2 YYDKDF (reference sequence). This CDR3 is 16 amino acids long. With 1 base clipped from V and 7 bases from J, the junction kept 9 bases outside the gene matches. CDR3 protein: CATSRGRTGILQPQHF. CDR3 sequence (DNA): TGTGCCACCAGCAGAGGCCGGACAGGGATTCTCCAGCCCCAGCATTTT. The complete variable domain, with remaining parts taken from reference TRBV15 and TRBJ1-5, reads DAMVIQNPRYQVTQFGKPVTLSCSQTLNHNVMYWYQQKSSQAPKLLFHYYDKDFNNEADTPDNFQSRRPNTSFCFLDIRSPGLGDTAMYLCATSRGRTGILQPQHFGDGTRLSIL.

The chain combines TRBV30 with TRBJ2-4, with TRBD2 matching 8 bases. With V trimmed by 3 bases and J by 5 bases, 3 bases remained unmatched. The CDR3 length is 13 residues. Germline assignment: CDR1 GTSNPN and CDR2 SVGIG (reference sequence). CDR3 nucleotides: TGTGCCTGGAGCCGAGCGGGAGAAAACATTCAGTACTTC. Its protein product is CAWSRAGENIQYF.